The 19 T cell receptor beta chains in this list originate from one sample, sequenced in a study of CD8 T cells in Susac syndrome. cDNA came from 0.5 to 1 ug RNA primed by random hexamers. Each CDR3 protein is one row after TCRdb ran MiXCR on the immunoSEQ multiplex PCR reads. The table records hundreds of thousands of distinct CDR3 sequences, about 93% of them present only once. The sample comprised CD4+ T cells from PBMCs. The receptors shown here come from a human donor with multiple sclerosis.

The chain couples TRBV3-1 to TRBJ1-1; D call uncertain. CDR3 length equals 14 residues. V lost 0 bases, J lost 5 bases, and 10 bases lay in between. Germline V CDR1 and CDR2: LGHDT, YNNKEL (reference sequence). The CDR3 region is CASSQDTVGTEAFF. The DNA for the CDR3 is TGTGCCAGCAGCCAAGATACGGTCGGAACTGAAGCTTTCTTT.

The genes are TRBV5-1 and TRBJ2-7; D gene ambiguous. The CDR3 runs to 13 residues. Germline assignment: CDR1 SGHRS and CDR2 YFSETQ. The germline V and J ends were trimmed by 0 bases and 5 bases, with 9 bases remaining between them. The CDR3 protein is CASSLVESNEQYF. The CDR3 bases are TGCGCCAGCAGCTTGGTTGAGTCGAACGAGCAGTACTTC.

The chain carries TRBV5-1 and TRBJ2-5, with 8 bases aligning to TRBD1. Unmatched junction bases numbered 8, after V lost 0 bases and J lost 4 bases. Germline lookup yields CDR1 SGHRS and CDR2 YFSETQ. The length of the CDR3 is 16 residues. The CDR3 here is CASSLAGDRGGETQYF. The DNA for the CDR3 is TGCGCCAGCAGCTTGGCCGGTGACAGGGGAGGAGAGACCCAGTACTTC.

The genes are TRBV29-1 and TRBJ1-2, with 8 positions matching TRBD1. There are 14 residues in the CDR3. Germline CDR1 reads SQVTM; CDR2 reads ANQGSEA. After removal of 3 bases from V and 5 bases from J, the junction contained 8 bases not matched to a gene. For the CDR3, the DNA is TGCAGCGTTGACCCGACAGGGGATAATTATGGCTACACCTTC. This gives the protein CSVDPTGDNYGYTF.

This chain connects TRBV9 to TRBJ2-5; D is ambiguous. Germline lookup yields CDR1 SGDLS and CDR2 YYNGEE. The CDR3 is made up of 14 amino acids. V was trimmed by 2 bases and J by 3 bases, leaving 11 bases between them. CDR3 bases: TGTGCCAGCAGCGTTGGGCCCTCGAAAGAGACCCAGTACTTC. The encoded protein is CASSVGPSKETQYF.

The V gene is TRBV4-2, the J gene TRBJ2-1, with TRBD2 identical over 12 bases. Germline values: CDR1 LGHNA, CDR2 YNFKEQ. Trimming cost V 3 bases and J 3 bases; bases outside gene matches: 3. The CDR3 consists of 16 residues. The CDR3 sequence: CASSHTGLAGYNEQFF. In nucleotides, the CDR3 is TGTGCCAGCAGCCACACGGGACTAGCGGGCTACAATGAGCAGTTCTTC.

V gene TRBV6-5 combines with J gene TRBJ1-4; no firm D call. There are 15 residues in the CDR3. Trimming removed 5 bases from V and 5 bases from J, with 15 bases in between. The germline gives CDR1 MNHEY, CDR2 SVGAGI. As DNA, the CDR3 is TGTGCCAGCAGTGCCGGGGTGTTGGGGAATGAAAAACTGTTTTTT. Amino acid sequence: CASSAGVLGNEKLFF.

The chain carries TRBV11-2 and TRBJ1-2; D call uncertain. The V end was cut by 1 base, the J end by 7 bases, with 10 bases between. The CDR3 has 13 amino acids. Germline V gene lookup returns CDR1 SGHAT and CDR2 FQNNGV. CDR3 sequence (DNA): TGTGCCAGCAGCTTAGCAGTGTCGGGTGGCTACACCTTC. Protein product: CASSLAVSGGYTF.

This sequence joins TRBV28 and TRBJ2-7, with a tentative D call TRBD1 (6 bases). CDR1 is MDHEN and CDR2 is SYDVKM in the germline V gene. Trimming removed 6 bases at V and 5 bases at J, with 14 bases between. The CDR3 has 13 amino acids. DNA for the CDR3: TGTGCCAGCAGCGGGGACAATCTGAACGAGCAGTACTTC. Amino acid sequence: CASSGDNLNEQYF.

V and J are TRBV6-1 and TRBJ1-1, with a possible D match to TRBD1 (5 bases). The CDR3 sequence is 14 residues long. The V gene's germline CDR1 is MNHNS and CDR2 SASEGT. The V and J ends lost 0 bases and 10 bases respectively, with 15 bases between them. The CDR3 DNA is TGTGCCAGCAGTGAAGCGGGGGTGGGCCTGGGAGCTTTCTTT. Translating gives CASSEAGVGLGAFF.

This clonotype was observed once. This chain links TRBV6-5 with TRBJ1-5, with D possibly being TRBD1 (6 bases). Germline V gene sequence: CDR1 MNHEY, CDR2 SVGAGI. The CDR3 sequence is 14 residues long. Deletions cut 5 bases from V and 7 bases from J, with 15 bases between. The CDR3 loop reads CASSALQGGQPQHF. The CDR3 DNA sequence: TGTGCCAGCAGTGCTCTACAGGGAGGGCAGCCCCAGCATTTT.

The rearrangement uses TRBV7-3 and TRBJ2-1, with TRBD2 matching over 10 bases. Losses at the gene ends were 5 bases for V and 9 bases for J; bases not matched to a gene: 13. This CDR3 is built from 16 residues. Germline values: CDR1 SGHTA, CDR2 FQGTGA. CDR3 bases: TGTGCCAGCAGCCGCTCGGCTAGCGGGGGTTCGGGTGAGCAGTTCTTC. Protein sequence: CASSRSASGGSGEQFF.

This CDR3 is CAWSLTSSSQYF. CDR3 sequence (DNA): TGTGCCTGGAGTTTGACCTCGAGTTCGCAGTATTTT. The chain has TRBV30 and TRBJ2-3; D ambiguous. The CDR3 loop spans 12 amino acids. The germline V gene has CDR1 GTSNPN and CDR2 SVGIG (reference sequence). The V end was cut by 2 bases, the J end by 10 bases, with 13 bases between.

The rearrangement uses TRBV11-2 and TRBJ2-3, with 7 bases lining up with TRBD2. CDR1 is SGHAT, CDR2 FQNNGV, per germline. The CDR3 runs 15 residues. The V and J ends lost 5 bases and 1 base, in that order; junction bases with no gene match: 6. For the CDR3, the DNA is TGTGCCAGCAGCGCCCGGGGAGGGGGCACAGATACGCAGTATTTT. Translated, it gives CASSARGGGTDTQYF.

This clonotype was counted between two and nine times. The chain has TRBV29-1 and TRBJ2-7; maybe TRBD1 (7 bases). V was shortened by 3 bases and J by 5 bases, with 26 bases between the two germline ends. CDR1 SQVTM and CDR2 ANQGSEA come from the germline V gene. The CDR3 totals 17 residues. The CDR3 bases are TGCAGCGTTGAGACCAGGGGGGTGGACTCAGCCCTCGACGAGCAGTACTTC. Protein: CSVETRGVDSALDEQYF.

This chain uses TRBV6-1 with TRBJ1-1, with D possibly being TRBD1 (5 bases). With 7 bases removed from V and 3 bases from J, the gap between germline ends came to 15 bases. Germline values: CDR1 MNHNS, CDR2 SASEGT. There are 14 residues in the CDR3. The CDR3 DNA reads TGTGCCAGCACCTCCCGCGGACAAGACACTGAAGCTTTCTTT. This sequence encodes CASTSRGQDTEAFF.

The rearrangement uses TRBV3-1 and TRBJ1-1; the D is unclear. Germline loops: CDR1 LGHDT, CDR2 YNNKEL (reference sequence). The CDR3 runs to 14 residues. Trimming left V 3 bases short and J 0 bases short, with 8 bases between. Here the CDR3 reads CASSQNRLNTEAFF. CDR3 DNA sequence: TGTGCCAGCAGCCAGAACAGATTGAACACTGAAGCTTTCTTT.

The gene calls are TRBV12-3 or TRBV12-4 and TRBJ2-5; D ambiguous. The V end was cut by 5 bases, the J end by 5 bases, with 9 bases between. The CDR3 runs 12 residues. CDR3 sequence (DNA): TGTGCCAGCAGTCCCGGACCCGAGACCCAGTACTTC. It specifies CASSPGPETQYF.

The V call is TRBV10-2, the J call TRBJ1-1, with 7 nucleotides matching TRBD1. CDR1 is WSHSY and CDR2 is SAAADI in the germline V gene. This CDR3 is built from 13 residues. V lost 8 bases, J lost 4 bases, and 7 bases stayed unmatched. The DNA for the CDR3 is TGCGCCAGCCTGGGACAGAGAGGCACTGAAGCTTTCTTT. The encoded protein is CASLGQRGTEAFF.